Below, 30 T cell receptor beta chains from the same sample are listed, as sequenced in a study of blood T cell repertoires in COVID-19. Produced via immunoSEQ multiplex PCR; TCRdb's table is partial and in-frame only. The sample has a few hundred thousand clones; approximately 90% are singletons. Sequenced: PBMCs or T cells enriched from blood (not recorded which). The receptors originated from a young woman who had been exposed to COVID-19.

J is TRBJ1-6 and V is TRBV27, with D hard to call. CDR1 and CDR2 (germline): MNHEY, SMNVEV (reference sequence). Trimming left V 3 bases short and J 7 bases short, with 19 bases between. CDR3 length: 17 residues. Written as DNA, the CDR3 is TGTGCCAGCAGTTTCCAATCCCTAATGGGCGCGAATTCACCCCTCCACTTT. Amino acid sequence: CASSFQSLMGANSPLHF.

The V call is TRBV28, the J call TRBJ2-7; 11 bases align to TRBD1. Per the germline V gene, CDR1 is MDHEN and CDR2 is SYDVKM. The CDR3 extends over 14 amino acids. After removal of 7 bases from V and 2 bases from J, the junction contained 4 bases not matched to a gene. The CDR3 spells CASNTGQGAYEQYF. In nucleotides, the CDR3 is TGTGCCAGCAATACGGGACAGGGGGCCTACGAGCAGTACTTC.

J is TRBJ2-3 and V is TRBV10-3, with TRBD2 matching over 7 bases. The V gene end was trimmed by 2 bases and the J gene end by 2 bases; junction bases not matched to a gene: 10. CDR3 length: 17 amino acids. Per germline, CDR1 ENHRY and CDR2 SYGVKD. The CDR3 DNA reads TGTGCCATCAGTGAGACCACTGGCGGGGGATTCACAGATACGCAGTATTTT. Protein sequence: CAISETTGGGFTDTQYF.

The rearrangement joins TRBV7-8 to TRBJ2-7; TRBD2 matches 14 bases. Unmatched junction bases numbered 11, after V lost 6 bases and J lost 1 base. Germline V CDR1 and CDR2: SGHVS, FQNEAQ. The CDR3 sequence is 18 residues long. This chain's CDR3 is CASSPLARTSGRSYEQYF. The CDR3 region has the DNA TGTGCCAGCAGTCCATTAGCCCGGACTAGCGGGAGGTCCTACGAGCAGTACTTC.

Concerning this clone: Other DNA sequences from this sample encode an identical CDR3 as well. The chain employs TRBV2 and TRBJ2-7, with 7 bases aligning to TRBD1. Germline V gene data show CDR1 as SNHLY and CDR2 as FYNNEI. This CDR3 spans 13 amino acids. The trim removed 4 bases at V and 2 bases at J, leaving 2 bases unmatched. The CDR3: CASSGDSPYEQYF. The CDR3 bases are TGTGCCAGCAGTGGGGACAGCCCCTACGAGCAGTACTTC.

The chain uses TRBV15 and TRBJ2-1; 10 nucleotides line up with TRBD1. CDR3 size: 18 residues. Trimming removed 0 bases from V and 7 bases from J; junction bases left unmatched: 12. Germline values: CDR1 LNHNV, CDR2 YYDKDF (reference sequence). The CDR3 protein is CATSRDSPGQGTRNEQFF. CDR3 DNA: TGTGCCACCAGCAGAGATTCCCCGGGACAGGGGACCCGGAATGAGCAGTTCTTC.

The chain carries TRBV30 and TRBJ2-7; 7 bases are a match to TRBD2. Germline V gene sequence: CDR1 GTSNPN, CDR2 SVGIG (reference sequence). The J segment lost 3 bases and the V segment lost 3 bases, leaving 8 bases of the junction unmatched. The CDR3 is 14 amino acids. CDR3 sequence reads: CAWRPGAGDYEQYF. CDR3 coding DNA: TGTGCCTGGAGGCCCGGGGCGGGAGACTACGAGCAGTACTTC.

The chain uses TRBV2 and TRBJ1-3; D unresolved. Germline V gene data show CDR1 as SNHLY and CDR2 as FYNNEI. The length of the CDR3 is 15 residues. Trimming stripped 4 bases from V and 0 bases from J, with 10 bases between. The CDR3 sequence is CASSGVTSSGNTIYF. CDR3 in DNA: TGTGCCAGCAGTGGCGTGACAAGCTCTGGAAACACCATATATTTT.

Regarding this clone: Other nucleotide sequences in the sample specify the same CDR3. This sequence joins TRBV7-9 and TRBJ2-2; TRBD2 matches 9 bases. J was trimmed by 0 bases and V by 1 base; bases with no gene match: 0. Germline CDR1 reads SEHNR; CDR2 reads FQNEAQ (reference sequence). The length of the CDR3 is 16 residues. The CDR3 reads CASSLGLAANTGELFF. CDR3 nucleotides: TGTGCCAGCAGCTTAGGACTAGCGGCGAACACCGGGGAGCTGTTTTTT.

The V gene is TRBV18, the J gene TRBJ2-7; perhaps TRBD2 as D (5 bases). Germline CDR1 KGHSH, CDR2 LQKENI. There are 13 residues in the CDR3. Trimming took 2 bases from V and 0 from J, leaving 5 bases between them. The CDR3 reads CASSPTSSYEQYF. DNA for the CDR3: TGTGCCAGCTCACCAACTAGCTCCTACGAGCAGTACTTC.

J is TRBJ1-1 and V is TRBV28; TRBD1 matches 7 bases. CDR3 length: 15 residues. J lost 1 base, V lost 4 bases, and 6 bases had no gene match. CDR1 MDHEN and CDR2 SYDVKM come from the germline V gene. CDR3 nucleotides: TGTGCCAGCAGTTCGAAAGGACAGGCGAACACTGAAGCTTTCTTT. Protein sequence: CASSSKGQANTEAFF.

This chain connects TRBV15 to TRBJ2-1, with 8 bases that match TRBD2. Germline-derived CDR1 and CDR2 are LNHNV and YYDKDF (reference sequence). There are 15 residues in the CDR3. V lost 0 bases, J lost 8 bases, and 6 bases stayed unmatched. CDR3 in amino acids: CATSRDGLTSDEQFF. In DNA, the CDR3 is TGTGCCACCAGCAGAGACGGGCTGACTAGCGATGAGCAGTTCTTC.

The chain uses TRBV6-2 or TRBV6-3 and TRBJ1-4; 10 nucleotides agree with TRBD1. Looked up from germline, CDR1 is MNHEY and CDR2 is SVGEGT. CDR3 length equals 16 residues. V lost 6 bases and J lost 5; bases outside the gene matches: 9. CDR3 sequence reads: CASRPDRGLGNEKLFF. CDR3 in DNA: TGTGCCAGCAGACCTGACAGGGGGCTCGGGAATGAAAAACTGTTTTTT.

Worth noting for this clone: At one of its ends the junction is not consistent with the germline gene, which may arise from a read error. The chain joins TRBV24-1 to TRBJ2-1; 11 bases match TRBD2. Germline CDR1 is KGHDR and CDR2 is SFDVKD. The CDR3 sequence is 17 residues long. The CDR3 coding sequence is TGTGCCACCAGCGATTGGGGGCTAGCGGGAGGAGGCAATGAGCAGTTCTTC. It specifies CATSDWGLAGGGNEQFF.

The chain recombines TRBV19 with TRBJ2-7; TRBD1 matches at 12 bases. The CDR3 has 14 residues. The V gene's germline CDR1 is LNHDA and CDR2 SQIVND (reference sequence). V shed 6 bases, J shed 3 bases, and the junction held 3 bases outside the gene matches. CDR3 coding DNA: TGTGCCAGTAGCCGGGACAGGGGGCGCTACGAGCAGTACTTC. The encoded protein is CASSRDRGRYEQYF.

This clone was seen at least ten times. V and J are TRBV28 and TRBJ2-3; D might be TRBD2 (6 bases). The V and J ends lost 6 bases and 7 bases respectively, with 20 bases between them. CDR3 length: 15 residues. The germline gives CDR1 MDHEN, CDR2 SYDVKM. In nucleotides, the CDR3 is TGTGCCAGCAGCCGGGGGACTTTTGGAGGGTATACGCAGTATTTT. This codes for CASSRGTFGGYTQYF.

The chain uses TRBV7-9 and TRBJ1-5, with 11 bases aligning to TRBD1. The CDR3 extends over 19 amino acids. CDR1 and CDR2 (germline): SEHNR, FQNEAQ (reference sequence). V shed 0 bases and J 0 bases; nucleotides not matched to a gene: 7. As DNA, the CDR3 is TGTGCCAGCAGCTTAGCCCCTGGACAGGGGGCCTATAGCAATCAGCCCCAGCATTTT. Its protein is CASSLAPGQGAYSNQPQHF.

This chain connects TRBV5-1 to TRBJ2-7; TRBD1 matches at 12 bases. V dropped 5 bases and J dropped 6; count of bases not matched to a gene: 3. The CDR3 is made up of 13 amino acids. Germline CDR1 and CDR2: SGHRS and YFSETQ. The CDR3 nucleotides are TGCGCCAGCAGTCCGGGACAGGGGGCCGAGCAGTACTTC. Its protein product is CASSPGQGAEQYF.

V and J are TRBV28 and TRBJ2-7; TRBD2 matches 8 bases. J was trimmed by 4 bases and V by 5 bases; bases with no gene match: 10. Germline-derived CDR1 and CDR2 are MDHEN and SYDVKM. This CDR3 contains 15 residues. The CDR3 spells CASSMSGGRLYEQYF. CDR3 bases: TGTGCCAGCAGTATGTCTGGCGGGAGGTTATACGAGCAGTACTTC.

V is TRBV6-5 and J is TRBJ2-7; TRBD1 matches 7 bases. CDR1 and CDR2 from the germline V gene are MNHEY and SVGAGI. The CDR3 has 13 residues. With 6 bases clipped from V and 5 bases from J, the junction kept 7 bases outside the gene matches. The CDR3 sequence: CASRTDRVHEQYF. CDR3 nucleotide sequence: TGTGCCAGCAGGACCGACAGGGTCCACGAGCAGTACTTC.

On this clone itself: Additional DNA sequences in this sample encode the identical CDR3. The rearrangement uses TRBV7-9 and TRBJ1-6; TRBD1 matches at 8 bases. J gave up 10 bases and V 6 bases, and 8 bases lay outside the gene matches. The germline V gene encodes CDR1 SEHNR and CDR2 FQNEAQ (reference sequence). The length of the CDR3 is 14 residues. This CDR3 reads CASSSGQGNSPLHF. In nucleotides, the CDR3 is TGTGCCAGCAGTTCAGGACAGGGAAACTCACCCCTCCACTTT.

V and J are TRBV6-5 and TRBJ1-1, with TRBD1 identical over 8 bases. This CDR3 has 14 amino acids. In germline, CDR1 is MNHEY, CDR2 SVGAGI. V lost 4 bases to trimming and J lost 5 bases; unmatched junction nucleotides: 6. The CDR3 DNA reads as TGTGCCAGCAGTTCCGACAGGGGTGGGACTGAAGCTTTCTTT. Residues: CASSSDRGGTEAFF.

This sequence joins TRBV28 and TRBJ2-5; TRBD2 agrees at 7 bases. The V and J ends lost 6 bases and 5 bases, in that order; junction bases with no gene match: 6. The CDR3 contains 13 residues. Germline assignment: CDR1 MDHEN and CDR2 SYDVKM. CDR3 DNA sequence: TGTGCCAGCAGCCCCAGCGGGGTGGAGACCCAGTACTTC. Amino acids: CASSPSGVETQYF.

CDR3 nucleotide sequence: TGCGCCAGCAGCCAAGCCTCTCTACAGGGGGCCTTGAGCTCCTATAATTCACCCCTCCACTTT. Translated: CASSQASLQGALSSYNSPLHF. The gene calls are TRBV4-1 and TRBJ1-6, with TRBD1 identical over 9 bases. The germline gives CDR1 MGHRA, CDR2 YSYEKL. V dropped 1 base and J dropped 0; count of bases not matched to a gene: 13. CDR3 size: 21 residues.

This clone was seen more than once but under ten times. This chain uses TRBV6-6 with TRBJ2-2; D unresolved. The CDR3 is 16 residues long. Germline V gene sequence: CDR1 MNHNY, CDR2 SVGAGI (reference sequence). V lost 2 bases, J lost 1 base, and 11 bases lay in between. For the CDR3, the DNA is TGTGCCAGCAGTTACGTCCGGCCAGGGAACACCGGGGAGCTGTTTTTT. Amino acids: CASSYVRPGNTGELFF.

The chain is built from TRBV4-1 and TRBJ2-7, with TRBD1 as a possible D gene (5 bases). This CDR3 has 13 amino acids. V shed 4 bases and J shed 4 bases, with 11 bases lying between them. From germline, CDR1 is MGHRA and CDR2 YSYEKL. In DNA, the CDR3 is TGCGCCAGCAGCCTGTCCCACAGGTACGAGCAGTACTTC. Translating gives CASSLSHRYEQYF.

The CDR3 DNA reads TGCGCCAGCAGCTTCTCGGGACAGGGGGCAGGGTCCTACAATGAGCAGTTCTTC. Its protein product is CASSFSGQGAGSYNEQFF. This rearrangement joins TRBV5-1 to TRBJ2-1; 12 bases line up with TRBD1. The CDR3 has 18 amino acids. The J segment lost 1 base and the V segment lost 2 bases, leaving 7 bases of the junction unmatched. Germline loops: CDR1 SGHRS, CDR2 YFSETQ.

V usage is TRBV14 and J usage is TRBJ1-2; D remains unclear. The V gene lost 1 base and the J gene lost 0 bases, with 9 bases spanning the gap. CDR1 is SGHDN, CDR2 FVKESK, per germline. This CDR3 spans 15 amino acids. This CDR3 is CASSQAPFSNYGYTF. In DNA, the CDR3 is TGTGCCAGCAGCCAAGCCCCCTTCTCTAACTATGGCTACACCTTC.

This CDR3 is CAWGAVNTEAFF. DNA for the CDR3: TGTGCCTGGGGGGCCGTGAACACTGAAGCTTTCTTT. The J gene is TRBJ1-1, the V gene TRBV30; perhaps TRBD1 as D (5 bases). The germline V gene has CDR1 GTSNPN and CDR2 SVGIG (reference sequence). Trimming took 5 bases from V and 0 from J, leaving 7 bases between them. The CDR3 sequence is 12 residues long.

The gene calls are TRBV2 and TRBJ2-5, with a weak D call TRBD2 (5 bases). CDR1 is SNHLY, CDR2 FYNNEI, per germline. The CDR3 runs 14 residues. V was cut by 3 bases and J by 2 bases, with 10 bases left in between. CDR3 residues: CASSEEVQQETQYF. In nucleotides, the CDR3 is TGTGCCAGCAGTGAGGAGGTACAACAAGAGACCCAGTACTTC.